The 15 T cell receptor beta chains below all came from one sample that was sequenced in a study of beta chain features in type 1 diabetes. Study results and limitations: In every one of the four CD4+ subsets, TCRB CDR3s were moderately but significantly shorter in Type 1 diabetes patients.

The sequenced template was cDNA made from the entire isolated RNA. Profiled with immunoSEQ multiplex PCR; TCRdb holds only in-frame clones, not every one. The table records around 710,000 clones, roughly an eighth of them present only once. These receptors lack a known antigen. Input material: naive CD4+ T cells from blood. The receptors derive from a man aged 30 to 45 with type 1 diabetes.

V usage is TRBV28 and J usage is TRBJ2-7; possibly TRBD2 for D (6 bases). Between the trimmed V and J ends, which lost 11 bases and 0 bases, there was a span of 17 bases. The germline CDR1 and CDR2 sequences are MDHEN and SYDVKM. The CDR3 is made up of 14 amino acids. The CDR3 sequence is CAAGGASSSYEQYF. CDR3 coding DNA: TGTGCCGCGGGCGGGGCGAGCAGCTCCTACGAGCAGTACTTC. Supplemented by reference TRBV28 and TRBJ2-7, the full variable domain reads DVKVTQSSRYLVKRTGEKVFLECVQDMDHENMFWYRQDPGLGLRLIYFSYDVKMKEKGDIPEGYSVSREKKERFSLILESASTNQTSMYLCAAGGASSSYEQYFGPGTRLTVT.

This clone has a handful of counts. This rearrangement joins TRBV6-6 to TRBJ2-6; D remains unclear. CDR3 length equals 13 residues. Trimming took off 7 bases at V and 1 base at J, with 5 bases between the two ends. Germline V gene data show CDR1 as MNHNY and CDR2 as SVGAGI (reference sequence). This CDR3 reads CASMGSGANVLTF. The CDR3 DNA sequence: TGTGCCAGCATGGGGTCTGGGGCCAACGTCCTGACTTTC.

This clone was detected a few times. V and J are TRBV5-6 and TRBJ2-1, with TRBD2 identical over 8 bases. J was trimmed by 10 bases and V by 1 base; bases with no gene match: 7. The CDR3 length is 14 residues. Germline V gene data show CDR1 as SGHDT and CDR2 as YYEEEE. This CDR3 reads CASSLISGGGEQFF. In DNA form, the CDR3 reads TGTGCCAGCAGCTTGATCAGCGGGGGAGGCGAGCAGTTCTTC. Full variable domain (remainder filled in from reference TRBV5-6 and TRBJ2-1): DAGVTQSPTHLIKTRGQQVTLRCSPKSGHDTVSWYQQALGQGPQFIFQYYEEEERQRGNFPDRFSGHQFPNYSSELNVNALLLGDSALYLCASSLISGGGEQFFGPGTRLTVL.

Only a few counts were recorded for this clone. V gene TRBV7-2 combines with J gene TRBJ1-5, with D possibly matching TRBD1 (6 bases). This CDR3 comprises 16 residues. V lost 5 bases and J lost 2, with 16 bases in between. The germline CDR1 and CDR2 sequences are SGHTA and FQGNSA. CDR3: CASSHPGAGGNQPQHF. Here the CDR3 DNA reads TGTGCCAGCAGCCACCCGGGGGCGGGGGGCAATCAGCCCCAGCATTTT.

This clone was counted only a few times. This chain joins TRBV7-2 and TRBJ1-3; D gene uncertain. Germline V gene lookup returns CDR1 SGHTA and CDR2 FQGNSA. The CDR3 consists of 14 residues. V lost 6 bases and J lost 0, with 9 bases in between. The CDR3 coding sequence is TGTGCCAGCAGGATAGAGAGCTCTGGAAACACCATATATTTT. Encoded protein: CASRIESSGNTIYF.

This clone was counted between two and nine times. The chain couples TRBV7-2 to TRBJ2-7; D gene ambiguous. In germline, CDR1 is SGHTA, CDR2 FQGNSA. V lost 0 bases and J lost 4, with 10 bases in between. This CDR3 is built from 14 residues. The CDR3 DNA sequence: TGTGCCAGCAGCTTAGCGATTGGGGTTTACGAGCAGTACTTC. This translates into CASSLAIGVYEQYF.

The chain joins TRBV7-2 to TRBJ2-1, with D possibly matching TRBD1 (6 bases). The CDR3 runs 12 residues. Germline V CDR1 and CDR2: SGHTA, FQGNSA. V lost 3 bases and J 9 bases, leaving 9 bases between the germline ends. CDR3 region: CASSFQGSEQFF. CDR3 DNA sequence: TGTGCCAGCAGCTTCCAGGGGAGTGAGCAGTTCTTC. Drawing the rest from reference TRBV7-2 and TRBJ2-1, the complete variable domain is GAGVSQSPSNKVTEKGKDVELRCDPISGHTALYWYRQSLGQGLEFLIYFQGNSAPDKSGLPSDRFSAERTGGSVSTLTIQRTQQEDSAVYLCASSFQGSEQFFGPGTRLTVL.

This clone was picked up a small number of times. This chain's CDR3 is CAIKRAYEQYF. The DNA of the CDR3 is TGTGCCATCAAAAGAGCATACGAGCAGTACTTC. This chain uses TRBV10-3 with TRBJ2-7, with unresolved D. V lost 7 bases to trimming and J lost 4 bases, with 8 bases between them. The CDR3 runs to 11 residues. The germline V gene has CDR1 ENHRY and CDR2 SYGVKD.

The chain is built from TRBV7-9 and TRBJ1-2, with D hard to call. There are 14 residues in the CDR3. Per the germline V gene, CDR1 is SEHNR and CDR2 is FQNEAQ (reference sequence). V was cut by 5 bases and J by 8 bases, with 18 bases left in between. This CDR3 is CASSPWTAEYGYTF. The CDR3 DNA sequence: TGTGCCAGCAGCCCGTGGACGGCCGAGTACGGCTACACCTTC. Full variable domain (rest looked up from reference TRBV7-9 and TRBJ1-2): DTGVSQNPRHKITKRGQNVTFRCDPISEHNRLYWYRQTLGQGPEFLTYFQNEAQLEKSRLLSDRFSAERPKGSFSTLEIQRTEQGDSAMYLCASSPWTAEYGYTFGSGTRLTVV.

The V and J genes are TRBV4-3 and TRBJ2-5; a possible D gene is TRBD1 (6 bases). Germline V lookup: CDR1 LGHNA, CDR2 YSLEER. The CDR3 consists of 15 residues. The V end lost 5 bases, the J end lost 5 bases, and 18 bases lay between the germline ends. The CDR3 DNA sequence: TGCGCCAGCAGCGAACAGGGATCGATCTGGGAGACCCAGTACTTC. As protein: CASSEQGSIWETQYF.

A few counts support this clone. The V gene is TRBV5-1, the J gene TRBJ2-5, with D unclear. The CDR3 loop spans 16 amino acids. Per the germline V gene, CDR1 is SGHRS and CDR2 is YFSETQ. Trimming shortened V by 0 bases and J by 0 bases, and 12 bases separated the two germline ends. The CDR3 DNA follows: TGCGCCAGCAGCTTGGCCTCATTTACGTACCAAGAGACCCAGTACTTC. The encoded protein is CASSLASFTYQETQYF.

Details on this clone: Other DNA sequences within the sample encode an identical CDR3. This chain links TRBV5-4 with TRBJ1-1; D possibly corresponds to TRBD1 (5 bases). This CDR3 is built from 13 residues. The germline V gene has CDR1 SGHNT and CDR2 YYREEE (reference sequence). Trimming pared 0 bases from V and 3 bases from J, leaving 6 bases between. CDR3 sequence (DNA): TGTGCCAGCAGCTTGGGAGGGGACACTGAAGCTTTCTTT. Its protein is CASSLGGDTEAFF. The full variable domain, in which reference TRBV5-4 and TRBJ1-1 provide the parts outside the CDR3, is ETGVTQSPTHLIKTRGQQVTLRCSSQSGHNTVSWYQQALGQGPQFIFQYYREEENGRGNFPPRFSGLQFPNYSSELNVNALELDDSALYLCASSLGGDTEAFFGQGTRLTVV.

This chain links TRBV28 with TRBJ1-2; possibly TRBD1 for D (5 bases). V lost 7 bases to trimming and J lost 4 bases, with 16 bases between them. The CDR3 contains 14 residues. Germline lookup yields CDR1 MDHEN and CDR2 SYDVKM. CDR3 in amino acids: CASTTSGGAYGYTF. CDR3 in DNA: TGTGCCAGCACCACTTCGGGGGGAGCCTATGGCTACACCTTC.

The rearrangement uses TRBV11-2 and TRBJ1-6; the D gene is possibly TRBD1 (6 bases). Germline V gene data show CDR1 as SGHAT and CDR2 as FQNNGV. The CDR3 has 15 amino acids. V lost 5 bases to trimming and J lost 9 bases, with 17 bases between them. CDR3 bases: TGTGCCAGCAGCCGTACTAGGACAGAGGGTTCACCCCTCCACTTT. Translating gives CASSRTRTEGSPLHF.

This clone has a handful of counts. V is TRBV21-1 and J is TRBJ2-3. TRBV21-1 is assigned pseudogene status. This CDR3 has 21 residues. This chain's CDR3 is CASSKGKAGLGERRGTDTQYF. The CDR3, as DNA: TGTGCCAGCAGCAAAGGAAAGGCGGGCCTAGGGGAGCGACGAGGGACAGATACGCAGTATTTT.